This TCR beta chain was retrieved from a study of T cell changes during pregnancy in multiple sclerosis. Data came from immunoSEQ multiplex PCR; TCRdb stores just in-frame clones and leaves some out. The sample holds around 44,000 clones, 85% to 95% seen once. This CDR3 comprises 15 residues. Per germline, CDR1 SGHNT and CDR2 YYREEE (reference sequence). Unmatched junction bases numbered 5, after V lost 0 bases and J lost 6 bases. V is TRBV5-4 and J is TRBJ2-1, with 8 bases that match TRBD2. Sequenced sample: peripheral blood. The sequence derives from a female donor with multiple sclerosis, enrolled in a pregnancy study. CDR3 sequence: CASSLEVAGSNEQFF. The CDR3 DNA follows: TGTGCCAGCAGCTTGGAGGTAGCGGGAAGCAATGAGCAGTTCTTC.